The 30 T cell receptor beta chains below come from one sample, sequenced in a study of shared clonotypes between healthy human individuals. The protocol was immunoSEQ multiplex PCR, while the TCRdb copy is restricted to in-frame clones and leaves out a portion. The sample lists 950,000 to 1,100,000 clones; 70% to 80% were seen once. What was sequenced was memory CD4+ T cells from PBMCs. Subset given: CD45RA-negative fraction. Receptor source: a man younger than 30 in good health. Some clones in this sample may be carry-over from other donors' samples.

The CDR3 loop reads CASSLGGHGTDTQYF. For the CDR3, the DNA is TGTGCCAGCAGCTTGGGGGGGCATGGTACAGATACGCAGTATTTT. The V and J genes are TRBV7-2 and TRBJ2-3, with D perhaps TRBD2 (7 bases). V lost 3 bases and J lost 3, with 13 bases in between. Germline V gene data show CDR1 as SGHTA and CDR2 as FQGNSA. CDR3 length equals 15 residues.

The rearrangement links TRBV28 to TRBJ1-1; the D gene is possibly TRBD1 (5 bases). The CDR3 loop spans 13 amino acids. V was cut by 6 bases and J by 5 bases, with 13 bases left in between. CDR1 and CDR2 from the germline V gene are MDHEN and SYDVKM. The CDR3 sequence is CASRGPKGTEAFF. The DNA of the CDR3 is TGTGCCAGCAGGGGGCCCAAGGGGACTGAAGCTTTCTTT.

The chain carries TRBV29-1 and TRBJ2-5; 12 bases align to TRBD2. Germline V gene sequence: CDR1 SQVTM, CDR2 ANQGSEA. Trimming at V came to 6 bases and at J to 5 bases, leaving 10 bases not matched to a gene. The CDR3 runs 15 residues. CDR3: CSVAGLAGLYETQYF. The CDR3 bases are TGCAGCGTGGCCGGACTAGCGGGATTATATGAGACCCAGTACTTC.

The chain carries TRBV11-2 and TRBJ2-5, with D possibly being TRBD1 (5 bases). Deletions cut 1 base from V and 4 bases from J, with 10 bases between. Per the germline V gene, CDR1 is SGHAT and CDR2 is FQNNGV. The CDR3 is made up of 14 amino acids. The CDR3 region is CASSLGSTAETQYF. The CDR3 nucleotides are TGTGCCAGCAGCTTAGGGTCGACAGCAGAGACCCAGTACTTC.

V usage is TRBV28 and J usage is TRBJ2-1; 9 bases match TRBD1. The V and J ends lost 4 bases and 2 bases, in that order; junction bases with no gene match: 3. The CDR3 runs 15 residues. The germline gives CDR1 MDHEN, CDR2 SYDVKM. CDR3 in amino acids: CASSSQGAPYNEQFF. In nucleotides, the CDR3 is TGTGCCAGCAGTTCACAGGGGGCGCCCTACAATGAGCAGTTCTTC. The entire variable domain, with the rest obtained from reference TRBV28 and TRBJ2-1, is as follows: DVKVTQSSRYLVKRTGEKVFLECVQDMDHENMFWYRQDPGLGLRLIYFSYDVKMKEKGDIPEGYSVSREKKERFSLILESASTNQTSMYLCASSSQGAPYNEQFFGPGTRLTVL.

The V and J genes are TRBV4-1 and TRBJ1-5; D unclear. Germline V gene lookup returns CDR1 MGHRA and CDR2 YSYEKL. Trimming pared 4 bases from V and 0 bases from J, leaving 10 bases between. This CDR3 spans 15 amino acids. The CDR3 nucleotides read TGCGCCAGCAGCCCCGGTCCATATAGCAATCAGCCCCAGCATTTT. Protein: CASSPGPYSNQPQHF.

CDR3: CASSLAGDSGNTIYF. The CDR3 DNA reads TGTGCCAGCAGCTTAGCAGGGGACTCTGGAAACACCATATATTTT. This sequence joins TRBV5-4 and TRBJ1-3, with D possibly matching TRBD1 (6 bases). Trimming left V 2 bases short and J 0 bases short, with 9 bases between. The germline gives CDR1 SGHNT, CDR2 YYREEE (reference sequence). The CDR3 covers 15 residues.

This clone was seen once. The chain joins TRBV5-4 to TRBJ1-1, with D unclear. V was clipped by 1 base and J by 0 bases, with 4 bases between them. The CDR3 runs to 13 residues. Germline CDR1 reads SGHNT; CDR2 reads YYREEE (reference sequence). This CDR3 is CASSLQMNTEAFF. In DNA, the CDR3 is TGTGCCAGCAGCTTGCAGATGAACACTGAAGCTTTCTTT.

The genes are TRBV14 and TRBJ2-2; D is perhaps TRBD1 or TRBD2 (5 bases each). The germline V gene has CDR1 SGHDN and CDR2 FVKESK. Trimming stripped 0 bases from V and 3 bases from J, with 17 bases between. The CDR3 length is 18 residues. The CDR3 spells CASSQDIGDHLDTGELFF. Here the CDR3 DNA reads TGTGCCAGCAGCCAAGATATAGGGGACCATCTAGACACCGGGGAGCTGTTTTTT.

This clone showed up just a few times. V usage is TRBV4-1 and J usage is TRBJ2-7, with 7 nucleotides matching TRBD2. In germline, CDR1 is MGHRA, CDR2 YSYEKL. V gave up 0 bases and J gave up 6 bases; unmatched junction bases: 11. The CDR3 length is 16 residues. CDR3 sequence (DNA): TGCGCCAGCAGCCAAGATCCCCTAGCGGAACGTCCCGAGCAGTACTTC. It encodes CASSQDPLAERPEQYF.

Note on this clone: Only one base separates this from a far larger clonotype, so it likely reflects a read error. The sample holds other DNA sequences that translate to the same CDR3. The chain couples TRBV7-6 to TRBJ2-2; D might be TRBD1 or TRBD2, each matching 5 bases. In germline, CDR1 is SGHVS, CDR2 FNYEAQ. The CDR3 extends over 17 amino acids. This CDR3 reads CASSSQVGVANTGELFF. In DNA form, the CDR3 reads TGTGCCAGCAGCAGTCAAGTGGGGGTTGCGAACACCGGGGAGCTGTTTTTC.

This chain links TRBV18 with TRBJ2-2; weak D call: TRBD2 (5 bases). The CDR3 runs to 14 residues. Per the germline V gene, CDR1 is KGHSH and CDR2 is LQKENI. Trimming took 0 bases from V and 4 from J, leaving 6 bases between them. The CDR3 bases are TGTGCCAGCTCACCACCAGGGAGCACCGGGGAGCTGTTTTTT. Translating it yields CASSPPGSTGELFF.

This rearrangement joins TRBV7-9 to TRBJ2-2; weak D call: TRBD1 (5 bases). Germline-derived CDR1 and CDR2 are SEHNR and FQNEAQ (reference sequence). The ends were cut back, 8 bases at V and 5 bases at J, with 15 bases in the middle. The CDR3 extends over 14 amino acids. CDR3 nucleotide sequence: TGTGCCAGCGCAAGGGGATCCCAAACCGGGGAGCTGTTTTTT. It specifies CASARGSQTGELFF. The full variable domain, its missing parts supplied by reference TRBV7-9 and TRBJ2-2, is DTGVSQNPRHKITKRGQNVTFRCDPISEHNRLYWYRQTLGQGPEFLTYFQNEAQLEKSRLLSDRFSAERPKGSFSTLEIQRTEQGDSAMYLCASARGSQTGELFFGEGSRLTVL.

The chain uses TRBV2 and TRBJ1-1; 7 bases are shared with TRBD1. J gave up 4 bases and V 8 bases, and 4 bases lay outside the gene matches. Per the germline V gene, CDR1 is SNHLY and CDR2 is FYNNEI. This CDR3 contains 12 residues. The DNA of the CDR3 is TGTGCCAGCGGGGGACAGACCACTGAAGCTTTCTTT. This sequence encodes CASGGQTTEAFF. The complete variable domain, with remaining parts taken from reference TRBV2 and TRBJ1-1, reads EPEVTQTPSHQVTQMGQEVILRCVPISNHLYFYWYRQILGQKVEFLVSFYNNEISEKSEIFDDQFSVERPDGSNFTLKIRSTKLEDSAMYFCASGGQTTEAFFGQGTRLTVV.

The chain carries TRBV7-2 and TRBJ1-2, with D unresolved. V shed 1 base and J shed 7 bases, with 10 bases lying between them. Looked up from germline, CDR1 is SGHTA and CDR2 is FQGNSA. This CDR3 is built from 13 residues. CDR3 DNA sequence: TGTGCCAGCAGCTTAGACTCCGCCGGTGGCTACACCTTC. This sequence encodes CASSLDSAGGYTF.

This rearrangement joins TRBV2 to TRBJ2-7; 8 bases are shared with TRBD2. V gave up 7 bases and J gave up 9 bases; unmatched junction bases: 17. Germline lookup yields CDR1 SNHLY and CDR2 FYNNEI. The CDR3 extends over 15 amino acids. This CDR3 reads CASNYQRESPLGQYF. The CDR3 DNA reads TGTGCCAGCAACTATCAGCGGGAGAGCCCTCTAGGGCAGTACTTC.

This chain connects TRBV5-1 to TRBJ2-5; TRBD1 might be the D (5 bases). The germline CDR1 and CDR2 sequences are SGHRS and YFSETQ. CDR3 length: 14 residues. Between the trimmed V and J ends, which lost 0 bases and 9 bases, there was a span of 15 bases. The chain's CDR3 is CASSLATGEGPQYF. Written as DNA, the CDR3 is TGCGCCAGCAGCTTGGCTACAGGCGAAGGGCCCCAGTACTTC.

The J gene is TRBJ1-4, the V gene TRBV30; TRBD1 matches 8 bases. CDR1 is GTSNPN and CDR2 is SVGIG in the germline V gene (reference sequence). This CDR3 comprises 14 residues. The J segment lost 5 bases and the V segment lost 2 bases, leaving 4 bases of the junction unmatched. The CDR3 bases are TGTGCCTGGAGTAGGGGACAGGAGAATGAAAAACTGTTTTTT. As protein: CAWSRGQENEKLFF.

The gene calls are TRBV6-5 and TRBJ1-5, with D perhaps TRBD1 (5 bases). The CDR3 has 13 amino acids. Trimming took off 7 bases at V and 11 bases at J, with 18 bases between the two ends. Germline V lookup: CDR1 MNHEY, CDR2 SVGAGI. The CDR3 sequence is CASNLAGNGAQHF. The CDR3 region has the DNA TGTGCCAGCAACCTAGCAGGGAATGGTGCCCAGCATTTT.

As DNA, the CDR3 is TGCGCCAGCAGCTTGGAAATATTGGGGGAGTTCGAGCAGTTCTTC. Amino acid sequence: CASSLEILGEFEQFF. This chain links TRBV5-1 with TRBJ2-1; D assignment may be TRBD1 or TRBD2 (5 bases each). Trimming shortened V by 0 bases and J by 10 bases, and 17 bases separated the two germline ends. The CDR3 extends over 15 amino acids. Germline loops: CDR1 SGHRS, CDR2 YFSETQ.

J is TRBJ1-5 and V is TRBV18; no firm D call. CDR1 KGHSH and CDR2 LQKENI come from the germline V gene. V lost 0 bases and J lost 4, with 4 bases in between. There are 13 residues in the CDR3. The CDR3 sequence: CASSPPSNQPQHF. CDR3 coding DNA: TGTGCCAGCTCACCACCATCGAATCAGCCCCAGCATTTT.

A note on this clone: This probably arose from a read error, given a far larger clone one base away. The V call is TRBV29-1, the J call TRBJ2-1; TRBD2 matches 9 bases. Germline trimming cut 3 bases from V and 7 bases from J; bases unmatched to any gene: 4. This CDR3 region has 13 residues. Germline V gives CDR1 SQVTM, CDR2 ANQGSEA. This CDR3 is CSVDSGRRNEQFF. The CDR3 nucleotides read TGCAGCGTTGATAGCGGGAGACGAAATGAGCAGTTCTTC.

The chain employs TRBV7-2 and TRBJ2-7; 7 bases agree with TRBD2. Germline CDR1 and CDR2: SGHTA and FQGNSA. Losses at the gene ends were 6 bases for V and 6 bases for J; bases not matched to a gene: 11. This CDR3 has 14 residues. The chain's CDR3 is CASSRTSDGREQYF. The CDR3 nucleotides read TGTGCCAGCAGTCGCACTAGCGATGGGCGCGAGCAGTACTTC.

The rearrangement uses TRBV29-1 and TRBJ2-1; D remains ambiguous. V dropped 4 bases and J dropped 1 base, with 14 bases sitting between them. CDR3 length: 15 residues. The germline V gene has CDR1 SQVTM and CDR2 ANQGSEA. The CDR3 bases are TGCAGCGTTGTTTCAGCAGGAGAATCCTACAATGAGCAGTTCTTC. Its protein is CSVVSAGESYNEQFF.

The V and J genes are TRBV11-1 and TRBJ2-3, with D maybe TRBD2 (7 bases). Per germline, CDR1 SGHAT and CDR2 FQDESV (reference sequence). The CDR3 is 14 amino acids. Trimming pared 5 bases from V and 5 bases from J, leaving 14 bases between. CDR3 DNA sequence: TGTGCCAGCAGCCCCCGGGGGGCGGTAGATACGCAGTATTTT. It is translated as CASSPRGAVDTQYF.

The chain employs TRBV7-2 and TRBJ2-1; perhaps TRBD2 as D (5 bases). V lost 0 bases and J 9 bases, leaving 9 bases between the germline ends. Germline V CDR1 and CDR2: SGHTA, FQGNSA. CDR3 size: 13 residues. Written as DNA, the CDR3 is TGTGCCAGCAGCTTAGCAGTCCGGGGTGAGCAGTTCTTC. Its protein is CASSLAVRGEQFF. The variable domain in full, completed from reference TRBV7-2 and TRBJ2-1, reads GAGVSQSPSNKVTEKGKDVELRCDPISGHTALYWYRQSLGQGLEFLIYFQGNSAPDKSGLPSDRFSAERTGGSVSTLTIQRTQQEDSAVYLCASSLAVRGEQFFGPGTRLTVL.

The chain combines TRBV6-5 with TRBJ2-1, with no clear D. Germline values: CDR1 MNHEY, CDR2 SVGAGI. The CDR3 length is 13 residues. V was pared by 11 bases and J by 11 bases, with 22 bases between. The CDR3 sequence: CAAAPAFTMKQFF. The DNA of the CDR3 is TGTGCCGCGGCACCGGCCTTTACAATGAAGCAGTTCTTC.

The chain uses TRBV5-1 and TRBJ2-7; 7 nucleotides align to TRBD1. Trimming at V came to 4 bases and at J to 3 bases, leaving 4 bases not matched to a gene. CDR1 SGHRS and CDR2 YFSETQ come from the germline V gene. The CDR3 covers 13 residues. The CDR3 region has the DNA TGCGCCAGCAGCCTGACAGGGAACTACGAGCAGTACTTC. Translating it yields CASSLTGNYEQYF.

In DNA form, the CDR3 reads TGTGCCAGCAGCTTTGGACCTTTAGAGCAGTACTTC. Its protein is CASSFGPLEQYF. The J gene is TRBJ2-7, the V gene TRBV5-6; D gene uncertain. Germline CDR1 is SGHDT and CDR2 is YYEEEE. The CDR3 length is 12 residues. The V gene lost 2 bases and the J gene lost 7 bases, with 10 bases spanning the gap. Together with reference TRBV5-6 and TRBJ2-7, the CDR3 gives the full variable domain: DAGVTQSPTHLIKTRGQQVTLRCSPKSGHDTVSWYQQALGQGPQFIFQYYEEEERQRGNFPDRFSGHQFPNYSSELNVNALLLGDSALYLCASSFGPLEQYFGPGTRLTVT.

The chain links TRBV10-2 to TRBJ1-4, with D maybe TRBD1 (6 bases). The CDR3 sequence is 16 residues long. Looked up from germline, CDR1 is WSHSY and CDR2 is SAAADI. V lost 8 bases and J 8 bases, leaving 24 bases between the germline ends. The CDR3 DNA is TGCGCCAGCCCCCCCCGTGGGGAAGGGGGGAGCGAAAAACTGTTTTTT. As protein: CASPPRGEGGSEKLFF.